The present TCR beta chain was sequenced within a study of cytomegalovirus exposure and HLA in healthy donors. Study context: Per a later analysis, the roughly 690 first-cohort and 120 validation repertoires shared one platform.

Germline CDR1 is SGHVS and CDR2 is FNYEAQ. V was clipped by 5 bases and J by 5 bases, with 12 bases between them. CDR3 length equals 13 residues. Clones were read by immunoSEQ multiplex PCR, and TCRdb kept only the in-frame ones, dropping some. The sample has around 200,000 clones; roughly four fifths are singletons. Study-wide results and caveats: Among TCR beta chains, those listed as cytomegalovirus-associated numbered 164. Reports showed the classifier diagnosing cytomegalovirus status with high specificity and sensitivity. Many donors shared some public TCRs, even though most TCR sequences were rare.

A remark on this clone: No antigen is known for it.

Sequencing was done on a sample of PBMCs. The origin of this receptor is a woman younger than 35 in good health and CMV-seropositive. The chain carries TRBV7-6 and TRBJ2-5; a weak D match, TRBD2 (5 bases). This CDR3 is CASSREGFETQYF. In DNA form, the CDR3 reads TGTGCCAGCAGCCGGGAAGGATTTGAGACCCAGTACTTC.